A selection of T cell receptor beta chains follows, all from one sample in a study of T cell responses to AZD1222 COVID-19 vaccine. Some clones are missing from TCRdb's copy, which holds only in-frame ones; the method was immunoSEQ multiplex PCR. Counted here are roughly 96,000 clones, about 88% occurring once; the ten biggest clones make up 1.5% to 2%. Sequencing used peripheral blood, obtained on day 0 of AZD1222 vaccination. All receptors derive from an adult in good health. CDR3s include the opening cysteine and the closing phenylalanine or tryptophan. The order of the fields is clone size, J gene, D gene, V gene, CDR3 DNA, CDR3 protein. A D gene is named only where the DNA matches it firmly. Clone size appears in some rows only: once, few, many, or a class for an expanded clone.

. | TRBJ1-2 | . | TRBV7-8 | TGTGCCAGCAGTTACCGCGAGACGGACTATGGCTACACCTTC | CASSYRETDYGYTF
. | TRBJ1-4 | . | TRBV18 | TGTGCCAGCTCCCGGGACAAAAATGAAAAACTGTTTTTT | CASSRDKNEKLFF
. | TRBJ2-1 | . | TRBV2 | TGTGCCAGCAGTGAAGGAGGGGGGGAATACAATGAGCAGTTCTTC | CASSEGGGEYNEQFF
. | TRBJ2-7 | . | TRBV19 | TGTGCCAGTAGTATAGATCAATCAGGTACCTACGAGCAGTACTTC | CASSIDQSGTYEQYF
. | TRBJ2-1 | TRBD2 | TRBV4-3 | TGCGCCAGCAGCCAAGATCTGGCGGGGGGGCGAAATGAGCAGTTCTTC | CASSQDLAGGRNEQFF
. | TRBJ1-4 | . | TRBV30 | TGTGCCTGGAGGTGGAGAACCCGGGCGGATGAAAAACTGTTTTTT | CAWRWRTRADEKLFF
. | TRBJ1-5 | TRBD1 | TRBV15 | TGTGCCACCAGCAGGGACAGGGGGTCGGGCCAGCCCCAGCATTTT | CATSRDRGSGQPQHF
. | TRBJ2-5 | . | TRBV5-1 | TGCGCCAGCAGCTTGGACCAAGAGACCCAGTACTTC | CASSLDQETQYF
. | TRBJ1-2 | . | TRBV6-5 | TGTGCCAGCAGTTACCGTGGGGAGGCCTATGGCTACACCTTC | CASSYRGEAYGYTF
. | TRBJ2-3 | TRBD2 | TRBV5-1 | TGCGCCAGCAGCGGGATCGGGAGCGGGGGCACAGATACGCAGTATTTT | CASSGIGSGGTDTQYF
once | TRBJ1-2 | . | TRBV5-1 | TGCGCCAGCAGCTCGACGGTCACGAACTTTAACTATGGCTACACCTTC | CASSSTVTNFNYGYTF
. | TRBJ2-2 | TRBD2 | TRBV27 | TGTGCCAGCAGTTTAGGTTGGCGGGGGGGCGTCACCGGGGAGCTGTTTTTT | CASSLGWRGGVTGELFF
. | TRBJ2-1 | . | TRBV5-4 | TGTGCCAGCAGCTTGGACTCCACGGCGAATGAGCAGTTCTTC | CASSLDSTANEQFF
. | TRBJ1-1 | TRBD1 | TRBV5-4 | TGTGCCAGCAGCCCACAACAGGGGGCATGGAGCACTGAAGCTTTCTTT | CASSPQQGAWSTEAFF
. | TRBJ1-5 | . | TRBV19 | TGTGCCAGTAGTACCGGACCAGGATACCCCAATCAGCCCCAGCATTTT | CASSTGPGYPNQPQHF